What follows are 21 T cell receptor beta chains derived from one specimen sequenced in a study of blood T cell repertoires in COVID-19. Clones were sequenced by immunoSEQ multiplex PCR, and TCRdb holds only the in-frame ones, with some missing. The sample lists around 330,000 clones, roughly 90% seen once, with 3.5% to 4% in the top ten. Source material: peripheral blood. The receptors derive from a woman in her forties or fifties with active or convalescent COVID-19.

The CDR3 reads CASLRTGVSEQYF. CDR3 DNA: TGTGCCAGCTTAAGGACAGGGGTGAGCGAGCAGTACTTC. V is TRBV2 and J is TRBJ2-7; 9 bases map to TRBD1. Losses at the gene ends were 8 bases for V and 6 bases for J; bases not matched to a gene: 8. CDR3 length: 13 residues. The germline CDR1 and CDR2 sequences are SNHLY and FYNNEI. Full variable domain (remainder filled in from reference TRBV2 and TRBJ2-7): EPEVTQTPSHQVTQMGQEVILRCVPISNHLYFYWYRQILGQKVEFLVSFYNNEISEKSEIFDDQFSVERPDGSNFTLKIRSTKLEDSAMYFCASLRTGVSEQYFGPGTRLTVT.

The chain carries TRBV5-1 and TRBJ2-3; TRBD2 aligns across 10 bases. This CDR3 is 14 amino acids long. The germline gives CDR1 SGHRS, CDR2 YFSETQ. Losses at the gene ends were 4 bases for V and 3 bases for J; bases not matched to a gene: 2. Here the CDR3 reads CASSPSGSTDTQYF. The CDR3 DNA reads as TGCGCCAGCAGCCCTAGCGGGAGTACAGATACGCAGTATTTT. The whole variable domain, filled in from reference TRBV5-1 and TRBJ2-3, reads KAGVTQTPRYLIKTRGQQVTLSCSPISGHRSVSWYQQTPGQGLQFLFEYFSETQRNKGNFPGRFSGRQFSNSRSEMNVSTLELGDSALYLCASSPSGSTDTQYFGPGTRLTVL.

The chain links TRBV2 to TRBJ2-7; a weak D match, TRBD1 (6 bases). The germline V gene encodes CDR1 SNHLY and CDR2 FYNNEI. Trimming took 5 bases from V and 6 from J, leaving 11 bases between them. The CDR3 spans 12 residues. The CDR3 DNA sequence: TGTGCCAGCAGTCCACAGGGTAGCGAGCAGTACTTC. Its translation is CASSPQGSEQYF. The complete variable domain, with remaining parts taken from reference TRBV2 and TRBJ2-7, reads EPEVTQTPSHQVTQMGQEVILRCVPISNHLYFYWYRQILGQKVEFLVSFYNNEISEKSEIFDDQFSVERPDGSNFTLKIRSTKLEDSAMYFCASSPQGSEQYFGPGTRLTVT.

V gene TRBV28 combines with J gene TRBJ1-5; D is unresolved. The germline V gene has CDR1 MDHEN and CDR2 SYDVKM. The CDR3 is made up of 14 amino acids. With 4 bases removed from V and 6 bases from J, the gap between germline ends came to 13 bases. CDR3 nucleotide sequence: TGTGCCAGCAGTTCTCGCGGCCTAAGTCAGCCCCAGCATTTT. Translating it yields CASSSRGLSQPQHF.

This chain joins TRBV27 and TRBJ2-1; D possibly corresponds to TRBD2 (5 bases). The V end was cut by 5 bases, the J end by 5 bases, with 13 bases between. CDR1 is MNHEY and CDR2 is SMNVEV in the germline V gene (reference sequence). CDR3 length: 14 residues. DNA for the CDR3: TGTGCCAGCAGTCGGACTTCATGGAACAATGAGCAGTTCTTC. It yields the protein CASSRTSWNNEQFF.

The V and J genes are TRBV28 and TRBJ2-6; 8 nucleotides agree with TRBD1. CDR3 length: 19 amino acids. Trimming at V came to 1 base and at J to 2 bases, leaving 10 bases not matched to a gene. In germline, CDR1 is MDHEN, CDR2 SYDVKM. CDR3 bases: TGTGCCAGCAGTTTATACCGGACAGGGATCCTCCCTGGGGCCAACGTCCTGACTTTC. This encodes CASSLYRTGILPGANVLTF. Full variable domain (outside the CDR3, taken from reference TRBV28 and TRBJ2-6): DVKVTQSSRYLVKRTGEKVFLECVQDMDHENMFWYRQDPGLGLRLIYFSYDVKMKEKGDIPEGYSVSREKKERFSLILESASTNQTSMYLCASSLYRTGILPGANVLTFGAGSRLTVL.

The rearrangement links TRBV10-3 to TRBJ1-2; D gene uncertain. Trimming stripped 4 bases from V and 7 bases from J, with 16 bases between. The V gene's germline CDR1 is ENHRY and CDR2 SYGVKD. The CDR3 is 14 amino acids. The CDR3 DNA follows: TGTGCCATCAGTGTTGGAGGGCTGACTGGTGGCTACACCTTC. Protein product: CAISVGGLTGGYTF.

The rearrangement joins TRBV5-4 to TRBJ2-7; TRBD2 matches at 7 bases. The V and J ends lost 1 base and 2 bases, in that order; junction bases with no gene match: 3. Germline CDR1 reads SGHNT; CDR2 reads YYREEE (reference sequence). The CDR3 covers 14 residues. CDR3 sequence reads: CASSLPGTTYEQYF. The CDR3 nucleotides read TGTGCCAGCAGCTTGCCCGGGACTACCTACGAGCAGTACTTC.

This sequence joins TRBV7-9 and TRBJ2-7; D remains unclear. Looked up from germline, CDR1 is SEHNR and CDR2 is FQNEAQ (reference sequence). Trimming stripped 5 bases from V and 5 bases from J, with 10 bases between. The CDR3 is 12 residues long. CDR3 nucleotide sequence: TGTGCCAGCAGCCCGAACATGGACGAGCAGTACTTC. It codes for CASSPNMDEQYF.

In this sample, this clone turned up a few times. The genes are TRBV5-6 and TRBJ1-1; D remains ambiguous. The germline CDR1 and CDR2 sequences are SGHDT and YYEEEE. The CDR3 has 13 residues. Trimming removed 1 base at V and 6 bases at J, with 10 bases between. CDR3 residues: CASSLMRSPEAFF. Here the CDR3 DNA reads TGTGCCAGCAGCTTGATGAGGTCCCCTGAAGCTTTCTTT.

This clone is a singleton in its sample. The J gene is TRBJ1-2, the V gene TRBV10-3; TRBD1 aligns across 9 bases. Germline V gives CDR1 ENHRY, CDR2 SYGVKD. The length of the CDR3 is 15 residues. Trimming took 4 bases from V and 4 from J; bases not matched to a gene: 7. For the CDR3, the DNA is TGTGCCATCAGTGCTCCGGGACAGGGTGGCTATGGCTACACCTTC. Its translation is CAISAPGQGGYGYTF.

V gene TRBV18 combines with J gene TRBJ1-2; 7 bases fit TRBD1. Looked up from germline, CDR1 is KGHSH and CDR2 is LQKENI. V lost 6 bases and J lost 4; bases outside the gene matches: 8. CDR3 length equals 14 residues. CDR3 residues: CASSKGTDGYGYTF. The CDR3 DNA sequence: TGTGCCAGCTCCAAAGGGACAGACGGCTATGGCTACACCTTC.

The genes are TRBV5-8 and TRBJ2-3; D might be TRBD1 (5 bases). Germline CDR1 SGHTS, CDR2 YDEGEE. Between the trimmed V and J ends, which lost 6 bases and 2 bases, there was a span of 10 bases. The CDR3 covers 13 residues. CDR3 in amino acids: CASNYRSTDTQYF. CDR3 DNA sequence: TGTGCCAGCAACTACAGGTCCACAGATACGCAGTATTTT.

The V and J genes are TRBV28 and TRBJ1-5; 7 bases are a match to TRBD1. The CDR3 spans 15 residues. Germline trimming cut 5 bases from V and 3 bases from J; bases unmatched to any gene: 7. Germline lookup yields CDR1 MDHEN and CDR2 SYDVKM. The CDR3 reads CASSNRDSANQPQHF. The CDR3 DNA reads TGTGCCAGCAGTAACCGGGACAGCGCCAATCAGCCCCAGCATTTT.

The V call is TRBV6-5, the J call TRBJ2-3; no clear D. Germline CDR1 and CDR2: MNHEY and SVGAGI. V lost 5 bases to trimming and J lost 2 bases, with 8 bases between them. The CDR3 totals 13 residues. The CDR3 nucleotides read TGTGCCAGCAGTCCCCCTTACACAGATACGCAGTATTTT. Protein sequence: CASSPPYTDTQYF.

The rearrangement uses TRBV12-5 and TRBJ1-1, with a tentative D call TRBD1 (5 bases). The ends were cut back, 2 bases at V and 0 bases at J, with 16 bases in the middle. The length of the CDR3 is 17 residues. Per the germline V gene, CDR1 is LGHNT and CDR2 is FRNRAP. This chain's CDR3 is CASGLHFDRQLNTEAFF. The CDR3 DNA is TGTGCTAGTGGTTTGCATTTCGACAGACAGTTGAACACTGAAGCTTTCTTT.

The CDR3 DNA reads as TGTGCCACCAGTGATTCGAGCTCCTATAATTCACCCCTCCACTTT. As protein: CATSDSSSYNSPLHF. This chain links TRBV24-1 with TRBJ1-6, with no clear D. V lost 2 bases to trimming and J lost 0 bases, with 4 bases between them. Germline V gene sequence: CDR1 KGHDR, CDR2 SFDVKD. The CDR3 is made up of 15 amino acids.

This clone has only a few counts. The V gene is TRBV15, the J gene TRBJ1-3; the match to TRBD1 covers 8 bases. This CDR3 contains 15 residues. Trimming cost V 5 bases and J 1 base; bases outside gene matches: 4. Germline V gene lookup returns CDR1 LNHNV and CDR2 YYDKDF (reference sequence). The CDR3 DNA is TGTGCCACCAGCTCAAGGACAGGGTCTGGAAACACCATATATTTT. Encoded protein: CATSSRTGSGNTIYF.

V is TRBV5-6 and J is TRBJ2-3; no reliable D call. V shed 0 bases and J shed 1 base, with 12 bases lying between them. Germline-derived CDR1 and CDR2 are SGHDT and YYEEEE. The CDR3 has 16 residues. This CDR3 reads CASSLAAQSGTDTQYF. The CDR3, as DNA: TGTGCCAGCAGCTTGGCCGCGCAAAGTGGCACAGATACGCAGTATTTT.

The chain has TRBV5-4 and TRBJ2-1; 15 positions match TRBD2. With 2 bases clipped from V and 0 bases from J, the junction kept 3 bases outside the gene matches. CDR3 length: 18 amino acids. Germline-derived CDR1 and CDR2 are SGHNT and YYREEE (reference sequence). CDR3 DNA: TGTGCCAGCAGCTTATGGACTAGCGGGGGGGTCTCCTACAATGAGCAGTTCTTC. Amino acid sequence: CASSLWTSGGVSYNEQFF. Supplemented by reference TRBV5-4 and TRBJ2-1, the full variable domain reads ETGVTQSPTHLIKTRGQQVTLRCSSQSGHNTVSWYQQALGQGPQFIFQYYREEENGRGNFPPRFSGLQFPNYSSELNVNALELDDSALYLCASSLWTSGGVSYNEQFFGPGTRLTVL.

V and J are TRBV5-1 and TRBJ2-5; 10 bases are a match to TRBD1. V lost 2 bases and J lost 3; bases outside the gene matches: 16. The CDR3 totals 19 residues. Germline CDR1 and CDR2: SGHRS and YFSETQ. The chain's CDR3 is CASSFPTWGQGRGEETQYF. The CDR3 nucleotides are TGCGCCAGCAGCTTCCCAACTTGGGGACAGGGGAGGGGTGAAGAGACCCAGTACTTC.